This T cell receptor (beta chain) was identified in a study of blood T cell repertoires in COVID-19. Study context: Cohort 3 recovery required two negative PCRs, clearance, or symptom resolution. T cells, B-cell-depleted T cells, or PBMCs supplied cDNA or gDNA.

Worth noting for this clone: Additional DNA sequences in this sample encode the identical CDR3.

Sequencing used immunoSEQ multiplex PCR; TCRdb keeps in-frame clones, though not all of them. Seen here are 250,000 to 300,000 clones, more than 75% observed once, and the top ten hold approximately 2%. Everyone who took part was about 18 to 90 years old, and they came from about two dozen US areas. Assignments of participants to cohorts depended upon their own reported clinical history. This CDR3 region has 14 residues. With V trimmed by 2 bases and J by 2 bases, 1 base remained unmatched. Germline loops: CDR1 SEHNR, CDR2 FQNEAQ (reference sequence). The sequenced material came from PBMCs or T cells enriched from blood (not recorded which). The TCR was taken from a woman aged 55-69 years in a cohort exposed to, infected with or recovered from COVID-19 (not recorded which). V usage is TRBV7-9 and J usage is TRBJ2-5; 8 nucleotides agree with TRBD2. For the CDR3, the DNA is TGTGCCAGCAGCTTATCGGGGGGGCAAGAGACCCAGTACTTC. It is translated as CASSLSGGQETQYF.